What follows are 23 T cell receptor beta chains derived from one specimen sequenced in a study of T-cell memory formation after mild COVID-19. TCRdb recomputed calls from the 5' RACE reads with MiXCR, one row per CDR3 protein. The sample lists about 180,000 distinct CDR3 sequences; 16% were seen once. The material sequenced was PBMCs or a T cell subset sorted from them (not recorded which). The receptors derive from an adult woman who had mild COVID-19 (a few samples of this study predate the infection). Cell type and time point are not known.

V and J are TRBV12-3 or TRBV12-4 and TRBJ2-2, with D tentatively TRBD1 (5 bases). The CDR3 runs 14 residues. V was trimmed by 2 bases and J by 8 bases, leaving 12 bases between them. DNA for the CDR3: TGTGCCAGCAGTTTACTAGGGGCTGGAGGGGAGCTGTTTTTT. This encodes CASSLLGAGGELFF.

This clonotype has more than one count but fewer than ten. V usage is TRBV28 and J usage is TRBJ1-1, with D possibly being TRBD1 (5 bases). This CDR3 is 13 amino acids long. Trimming removed 8 bases from V and 0 bases from J, with 10 bases in between. Germline V gene sequence: CDR1 MDHEN, CDR2 SYDVKM. The CDR3 loop is CASRDGLNTEAFF. CDR3 nucleotide sequence: TGTGCCAGCCGGGACGGCTTGAACACTGAAGCTTTCTTT.

A few counts support this clonotype. The rearrangement uses TRBV7-2 and TRBJ1-2, with TRBD1 as a possible D gene (6 bases). With 3 bases removed from V and 5 bases from J, the gap between germline ends came to 25 bases. The CDR3 totals 18 residues. The germline V gene encodes CDR1 SGHTA and CDR2 FQGNSA. The CDR3 reads CASSFGGAGQQIFYGYTF. Here the CDR3 DNA reads TGTGCCAGCAGCTTCGGAGGGGCTGGACAGCAGATTTTTTATGGCTACACCTTC.

This chain uses TRBV24-1 with TRBJ2-1, with 9 bases lining up with TRBD1. The germline V gene has CDR1 KGHDR and CDR2 SFDVKD. V was clipped by 5 bases and J by 10 bases; unmatched bases: 8. This CDR3 has 14 residues. CDR3: CATSAPLTGGEQFF. DNA for the CDR3: TGTGCCACCAGTGCTCCACTGACAGGGGGAGAGCAGTTCTTC.

The V call is TRBV20-1, the J call TRBJ1-1; D is ambiguous. This CDR3 has 14 amino acids. Trimming stripped 0 bases from V and 0 bases from J, with 8 bases between. Looked up from germline, CDR1 is DFQATT and CDR2 is SNEGSKA (reference sequence). This CDR3 is CSARDGGVNTEAFF. The CDR3 nucleotides are TGCAGTGCTAGAGACGGTGGGGTGAACACTGAAGCTTTCTTT.

This clonotype showed up just a few times. V and J are TRBV12-3 or TRBV12-4 and TRBJ2-5, with 9 bases aligning to TRBD2. V shed 6 bases and J 3 bases; nucleotides not matched to a gene: 17. This CDR3 has 18 amino acids. The CDR3 sequence is CASRRDSWTSDKEETQYF. In DNA, the CDR3 is TGTGCCAGCAGGCGGGACAGCTGGACTAGCGATAAGGAAGAGACCCAGTACTTC.

This clonotype was counted many times. V usage is TRBV7-2 and J usage is TRBJ2-2; 8 bases line up with TRBD1. Per germline, CDR1 SGHTA and CDR2 FQGNSA. J gave up 1 base and V 5 bases, and 3 bases lay outside the gene matches. This CDR3 region has 15 residues. CDR3 nucleotides: TGTGCCAGCAGCCCGGGGACAGGGAACACCGGGGAGCTGTTTTTT. This sequence encodes CASSPGTGNTGELFF. The entire variable domain, with the rest obtained from reference TRBV7-2 and TRBJ2-2, is as follows: GAGVSQSPSNKVTEKGKDVELRCDPISGHTALYWYRQSLGQGLEFLIYFQGNSAPDKSGLPSDRFSAERTGGSVSTLTIQRTQQEDSAVYLCASSPGTGNTGELFFGEGSRLTVL.

This clonotype occurred a few times. The chain joins TRBV7-2 to TRBJ2-7; 7 bases are a match to TRBD2. Looked up from germline, CDR1 is SGHTA and CDR2 is FQGNSA. The ends lost 4 bases at V and 2 bases at J; junction bases unmatched: 11. The CDR3 consists of 16 residues. In DNA form, the CDR3 reads TGTGCCAGCAGCTCCCGGGGAGCGGGGTCTGCCTACGAGCAGTACTTC. It specifies CASSSRGAGSAYEQYF.

This chain joins TRBV5-1 and TRBJ1-2; 8 bases line up with TRBD1. V lost 1 base to trimming and J lost 6 bases; unmatched junction nucleotides: 11. Germline assignment: CDR1 SGHRS and CDR2 YFSETQ. The CDR3 is 16 residues long. The CDR3 loop reads CASSLRQGLSADGYTF. Written as DNA, the CDR3 is TGCGCCAGCAGCTTGAGACAGGGGTTGTCGGCGGATGGCTACACCTTC.

The table lists this clonotype with a few counts. CDR3: CASSKDRIQETQYF. The CDR3 nucleotides are TGTGCCAGCAGCAAAGACCGCATCCAAGAGACCCAGTACTTC. This rearrangement joins TRBV6-6 to TRBJ2-5, with D unclear. V lost 6 bases, J lost 1 base, and 12 bases lay in between. The length of the CDR3 is 14 residues. Germline V gene data show CDR1 as MNHNY and CDR2 as SVGAGI (reference sequence).

The rearrangement joins TRBV29-1 to TRBJ1-5; 7 nucleotides match TRBD1. The germline gives CDR1 SQVTM, CDR2 ANQGSEA. The trim removed 6 bases at V and 4 bases at J, leaving 9 bases unmatched. This CDR3 has 14 residues. CDR3 nucleotides: TGCAGCGTAGCAATAGGGGGCACAAATCAGCCCCAGCATTTT. Amino acids: CSVAIGGTNQPQHF.

This clonotype was counted a few times. V usage is TRBV27 and J usage is TRBJ2-6; unclear D gene. The CDR3 length is 13 residues. Deletions cut 7 bases from V and 0 bases from J, with 4 bases between. Germline V gives CDR1 MNHEY, CDR2 SMNVEV (reference sequence). Here the CDR3 reads CASMFSGANVLTF. CDR3 bases: TGTGCCAGCATGTTCTCTGGGGCCAACGTCCTGACTTTC.

V gene TRBV7-2 combines with J gene TRBJ2-1, with unresolved D. CDR1 is SGHTA and CDR2 is FQGNSA in the germline V gene. Trimming took off 1 base at V and 9 bases at J, with 10 bases between the two ends. This CDR3 has 13 amino acids. CDR3 protein: CASSLVMKGEQFF. The CDR3 bases are TGTGCCAGCAGCTTAGTTATGAAGGGTGAGCAGTTCTTC.

This clonotype was counted between two and nine times. V is TRBV7-9 and J is TRBJ1-1; D call uncertain. The CDR3 has 17 amino acids. V lost 5 bases and J lost 4, with 23 bases in between. Looked up from germline, CDR1 is SEHNR and CDR2 is FQNEAQ (reference sequence). The CDR3 DNA follows: TGTGCCAGCAGCCCCCATACCTCAGACTTCGGGCTCACTGAAGCTTTCTTT. Translation gives CASSPHTSDFGLTEAFF.

The table lists this clonotype with a count of one. The chain joins TRBV7-6 to TRBJ2-5, with 12 bases aligning to TRBD2. Per germline, CDR1 SGHVS and CDR2 FNYEAQ. The CDR3 loop spans 15 amino acids. Trimming took 5 bases from V and 4 from J; bases not matched to a gene: 5. The CDR3 loop is CASSVTSGGTETQYF. The DNA of the CDR3 is TGTGCCAGCAGCGTGACTAGCGGGGGAACAGAGACCCAGTACTTC.

In this sample, this clonotype turned up a few times. This chain connects TRBV4-1 to TRBJ1-5; TRBD1 is a possible D gene (5 bases). This CDR3 contains 15 residues. Trimming shortened V by 0 bases and J by 2 bases, and 8 bases separated the two germline ends. Germline V CDR1 and CDR2: MGHRA, YSYEKL. CDR3 DNA: TGCGCCAGCAGCCAAGACCGGGACGGCAATCAGCCCCAGCATTTT. Its translation: CASSQDRDGNQPQHF.

V and J are TRBV5-1 and TRBJ1-1; D is possibly TRBD1 (6 bases). The CDR3 is 15 residues long. V was cut by 2 bases and J by 0 bases, with 11 bases left in between. In germline, CDR1 is SGHRS, CDR2 YFSETQ. CDR3 residues: CASSFTGTMNTEAFF. The CDR3 nucleotides read TGCGCCAGCAGCTTTACCGGGACAATGAACACTGAAGCTTTCTTT.

This clonotype was counted a few times. The chain has TRBV2 and TRBJ2-5; 9 positions agree with TRBD2. V shed 6 bases, J shed 5 bases, and the junction held 7 bases outside the gene matches. Germline CDR1 and CDR2: SNHLY and FYNNEI. The CDR3 sequence is 14 residues long. Here the CDR3 DNA reads TGTGCCAGCAGCCCGGGCGGGGGGGCTGAGACCCAGTACTTC. Its protein product is CASSPGGGAETQYF.

This clonotype was detected only a few times. The V gene is TRBV7-9, the J gene TRBJ1-1; D ambiguous. The CDR3 is 15 residues long. V gave up 5 bases and J gave up 5 bases, with 18 bases separating them. Germline values: CDR1 SEHNR, CDR2 FQNEAQ (reference sequence). The CDR3 loop is CASSLGRFGITEAFF. CDR3 sequence (DNA): TGTGCCAGCAGCCTAGGGCGTTTTGGTATTACTGAAGCTTTCTTT.

The CDR3 DNA follows: TGTGCCTGGAGTGTAAAGGGGGCGTCAGGCGGCTACACCTTC. It specifies CAWSVKGASGGYTF. The rearrangement links TRBV30 to TRBJ1-2, with TRBD1 matching over 7 bases. Looked up from germline, CDR1 is GTSNPN and CDR2 is SVGIG (reference sequence). V shed 0 bases and J 8 bases; nucleotides not matched to a gene: 9. This CDR3 region has 14 residues.

The chain couples TRBV7-9 to TRBJ2-1; D is undetermined. V dropped 1 base and J dropped 6 bases, with 7 bases sitting between them. CDR1 SEHNR and CDR2 FQNEAQ come from the germline V gene (reference sequence). The CDR3 is made up of 13 amino acids. CDR3 amino acids: CASSLGIRNEQFF. The DNA of the CDR3 is TGTGCCAGCAGCTTAGGAATCCGCAATGAGCAGTTCTTC. The variable domain in full, with the rest retrieved from reference TRBV7-9 and TRBJ2-1, is DTGVSQNPRHKITKRGQNVTFRCDPISEHNRLYWYRQTLGQGPEFLTYFQNEAQLEKSRLLSDRFSAERPKGSFSTLEIQRTEQGDSAMYLCASSLGIRNEQFFGPGTRLTVL.

This chain connects TRBV29-1 to TRBJ2-3, with 9 bases matching TRBD2. Trimming at V came to 5 bases and at J to 4 bases, leaving 4 bases not matched to a gene. CDR1 and CDR2 from the germline V gene are SQVTM and ANQGSEA. There are 13 residues in the CDR3. This CDR3 reads CSVSASGADTQYF. CDR3 sequence (DNA): TGCAGCGTTTCGGCTAGCGGGGCAGATACGCAGTATTTT.

This clonotype was seen a few times. The chain combines TRBV11-3 with TRBJ2-1, with TRBD2 matching over 9 bases. V trimming: 0 bases; J trimming: 1 base; junction bases outside the gene matches: 7. In germline, CDR1 is SGHNT, CDR2 YENEEA. CDR3 length equals 18 residues. CDR3 in amino acids: CASSLDRSGRGSYNEQFF. CDR3 in DNA: TGTGCCAGCAGCTTAGATCGTAGCGGGAGAGGATCCTACAATGAGCAGTTCTTC. Full variable domain (rest looked up from reference TRBV11-3 and TRBJ2-1): EAGVVQSPRYKIIEKKQPVAFWCNPISGHNTLYWYLQNLGQGPELLIRYENEEAVDDSQLPKDRFSAERLKGVDSTLKIQPAELGDSAVYLCASSLDRSGRGSYNEQFFGPGTRLTVL.